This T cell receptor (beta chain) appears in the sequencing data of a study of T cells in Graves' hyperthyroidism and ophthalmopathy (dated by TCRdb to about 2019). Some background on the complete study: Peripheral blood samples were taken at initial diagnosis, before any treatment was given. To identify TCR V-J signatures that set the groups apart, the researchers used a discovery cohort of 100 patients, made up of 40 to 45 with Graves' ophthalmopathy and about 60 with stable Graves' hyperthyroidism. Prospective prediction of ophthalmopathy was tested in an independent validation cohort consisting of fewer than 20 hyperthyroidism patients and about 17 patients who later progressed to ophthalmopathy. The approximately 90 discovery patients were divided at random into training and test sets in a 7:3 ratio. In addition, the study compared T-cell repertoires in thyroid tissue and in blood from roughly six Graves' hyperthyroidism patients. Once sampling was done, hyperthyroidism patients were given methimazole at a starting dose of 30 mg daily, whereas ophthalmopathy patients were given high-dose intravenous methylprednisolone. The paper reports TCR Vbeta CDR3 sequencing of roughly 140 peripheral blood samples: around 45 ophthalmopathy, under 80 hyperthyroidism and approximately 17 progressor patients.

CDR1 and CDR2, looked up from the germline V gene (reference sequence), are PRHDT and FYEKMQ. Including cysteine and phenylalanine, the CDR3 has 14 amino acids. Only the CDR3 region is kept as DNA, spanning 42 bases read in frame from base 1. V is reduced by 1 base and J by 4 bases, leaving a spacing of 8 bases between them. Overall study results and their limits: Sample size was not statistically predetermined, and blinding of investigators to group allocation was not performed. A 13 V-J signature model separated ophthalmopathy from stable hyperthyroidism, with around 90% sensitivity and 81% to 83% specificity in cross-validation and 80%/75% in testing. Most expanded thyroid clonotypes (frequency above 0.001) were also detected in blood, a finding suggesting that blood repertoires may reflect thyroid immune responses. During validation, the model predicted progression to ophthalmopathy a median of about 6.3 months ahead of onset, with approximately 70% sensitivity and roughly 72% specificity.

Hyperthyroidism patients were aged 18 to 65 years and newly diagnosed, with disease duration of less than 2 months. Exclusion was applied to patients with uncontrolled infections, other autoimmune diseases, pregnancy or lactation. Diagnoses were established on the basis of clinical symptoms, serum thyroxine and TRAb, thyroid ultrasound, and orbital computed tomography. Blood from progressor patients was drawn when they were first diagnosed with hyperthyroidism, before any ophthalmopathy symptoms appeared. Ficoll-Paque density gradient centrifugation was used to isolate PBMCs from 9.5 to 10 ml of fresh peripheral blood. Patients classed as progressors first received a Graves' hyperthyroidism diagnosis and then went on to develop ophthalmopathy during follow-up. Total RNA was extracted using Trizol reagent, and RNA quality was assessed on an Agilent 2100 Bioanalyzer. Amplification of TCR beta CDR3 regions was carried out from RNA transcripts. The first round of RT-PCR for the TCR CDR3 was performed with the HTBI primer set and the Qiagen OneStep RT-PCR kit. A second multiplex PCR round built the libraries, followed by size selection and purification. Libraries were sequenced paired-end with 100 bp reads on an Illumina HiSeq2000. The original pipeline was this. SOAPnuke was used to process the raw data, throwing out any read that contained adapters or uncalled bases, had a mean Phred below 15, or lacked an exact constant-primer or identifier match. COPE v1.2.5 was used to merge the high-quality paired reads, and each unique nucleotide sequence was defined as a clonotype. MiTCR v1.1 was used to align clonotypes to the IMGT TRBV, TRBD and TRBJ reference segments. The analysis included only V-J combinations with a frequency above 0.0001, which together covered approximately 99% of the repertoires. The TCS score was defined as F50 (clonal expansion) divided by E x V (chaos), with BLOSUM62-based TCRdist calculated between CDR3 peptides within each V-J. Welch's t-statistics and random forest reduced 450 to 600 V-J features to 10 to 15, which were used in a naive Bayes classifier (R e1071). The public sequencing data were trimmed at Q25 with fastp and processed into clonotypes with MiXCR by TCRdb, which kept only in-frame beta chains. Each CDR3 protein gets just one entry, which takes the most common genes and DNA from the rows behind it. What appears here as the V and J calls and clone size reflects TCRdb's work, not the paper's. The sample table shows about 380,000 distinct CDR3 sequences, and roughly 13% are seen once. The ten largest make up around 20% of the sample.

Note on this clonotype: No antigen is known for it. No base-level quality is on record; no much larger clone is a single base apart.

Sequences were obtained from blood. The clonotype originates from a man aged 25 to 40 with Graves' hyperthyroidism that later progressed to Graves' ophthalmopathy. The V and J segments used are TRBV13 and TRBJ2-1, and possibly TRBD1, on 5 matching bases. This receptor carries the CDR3 CASSLVTVYNEQFF. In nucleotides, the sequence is TGTGCCAGCAGCTTAGTGACAGTATACAATGAGCAGTTCTTC.